What follows are 12 T cell receptor beta chains derived from one specimen sequenced in a study of cytomegalovirus exposure and HLA in healthy donors. The PCR used 60 Vbeta and 13 Jbeta primers. The method was immunoSEQ multiplex PCR; TCRdb's version includes in-frame clones alone and lacks a portion of them. The table records over 65,000 clones, about 68% of them present only once. The source material was PBMCs. Receptor source: a woman younger than 45 in good health and CMV-seropositive.

This chain connects TRBV15 to TRBJ2-1, with TRBD2 matching over 7 bases. The junction had 5 bases not matched to a gene; V was cut back by 5 bases and J by 4 bases. Germline CDR1 is LNHNV and CDR2 is YYDKDF (reference sequence). This CDR3 region has 14 residues. CDR3 sequence reads: CATSREREYNEQFF. CDR3 bases: TGTGCCACCAGCCGGGAGCGGGAATACAATGAGCAGTTCTTC.

The rearrangement links TRBV28 to TRBJ1-4, with unresolved D. The V end lost 6 bases, the J end lost 8 bases, and 13 bases lay between the germline ends. Per germline, CDR1 MDHEN and CDR2 SYDVKM. The CDR3 has 13 amino acids. For the CDR3, the DNA is TGTGCCAGCAGCGTTGTCGGTGAGGAAAAACTGTTTTTT. Residues: CASSVVGEEKLFF.

The chain employs TRBV5-4 and TRBJ2-1; 10 nucleotides agree with TRBD2. J was trimmed by 10 bases and V by 6 bases; bases with no gene match: 16. From germline, CDR1 is SGHNT and CDR2 YYREEE (reference sequence). This CDR3 is 16 amino acids long. CDR3 nucleotide sequence: TGTGCCAGCACCCCGGGAGGCCTAGCGGGAGCCTCCGAGCAGTTCTTC. Translation gives CASTPGGLAGASEQFF.

The chain couples TRBV19 to TRBJ2-1, with 8 positions matching TRBD2. The trim removed 6 bases at V and 9 bases at J, leaving 16 bases unmatched. Germline loops: CDR1 LNHDA, CDR2 SQIVND (reference sequence). CDR3 length: 16 amino acids. CDR3 in amino acids: CASSAPGGARRLEQFF. CDR3 nucleotide sequence: TGTGCCAGTAGCGCCCCCGGGGGGGCCCGGAGGCTTGAGCAGTTCTTC.

The sample holds a few counts of this clone. This chain connects TRBV23-1 to TRBJ2-7; the D gene is possibly TRBD1 (5 bases). TRBV23-1 is an ORF for which the function is uncertain. The CDR3 consists of 13 residues. Trimming stripped 4 bases from V and 2 bases from J, with 9 bases between. The CDR3 nucleotides are TGCGCCAGCAGTCGGGGCAGCCCCTACGAGCAGTACTTC. Its protein product is CASSRGSPYEQYF.

The chain uses TRBV5-1 and TRBJ2-5; D unresolved. Gene TRBJ2-7 matches the end of the DNA better, so the J call may be wrong. Per the germline V gene, CDR1 is SGHRS and CDR2 is YFSETQ. The CDR3 runs 14 residues. In nucleotides, the CDR3 is TGCGCCAGCAGCTTGGGCCCCCTCTCCTACGAGCAGTACTTC. Protein sequence: CASSLGPLSYEQYF.

This clone ranks as medium-sized (0.01 to 0.1%). The chain is built from TRBV19 and TRBJ2-1; 11 bases are shared with TRBD2. The germline V gene encodes CDR1 LNHDA and CDR2 SQIVND (reference sequence). There are 15 residues in the CDR3. The trim removed 3 bases at V and 2 bases at J, leaving 0 bases unmatched. The CDR3 DNA reads as TGTGCCAGTAGTATGACTAGCGGGGCCTACAATGAGCAGTTCTTC. The encoded protein is CASSMTSGAYNEQFF.

V and J are TRBV6-1 and TRBJ2-3, with a possible D match to TRBD2 (6 bases). There are 12 residues in the CDR3. Germline V gene data show CDR1 as MNHNS and CDR2 as SASEGT. The ends were cut back, 6 bases at V and 6 bases at J, with 10 bases in the middle. CDR3 residues: CASSRGLDTQYF. CDR3 coding DNA: TGTGCCAGCAGCCGGGGGTTGGATACGCAGTATTTT.

This rearrangement joins TRBV13 to TRBJ1-5, with 8 positions matching TRBD1. Unmatched junction bases numbered 3, after V lost 0 bases and J lost 2 bases. The CDR3 runs 16 residues. The V gene's germline CDR1 is PRHDT and CDR2 FYEKMQ (reference sequence). This CDR3 reads CASSLGTGGRNQPQHF. The CDR3 region has the DNA TGTGCCAGCAGCTTAGGAACAGGGGGACGCAATCAGCCCCAGCATTTT.

This clone occurred many times. The V call is TRBV6-5, the J call TRBJ1-1; D is perhaps TRBD1 (6 bases). The V gene's germline CDR1 is MNHEY and CDR2 SVGAGI. The CDR3 is made up of 15 amino acids. V lost 6 bases and J lost 5, with 19 bases in between. CDR3 sequence (DNA): TGTGCCAGCAGCCCCGTACAGGGAAGAAAGACTGAAGCTTTCTTT. It encodes CASSPVQGRKTEAFF.

This rearrangement joins TRBV5-1 to TRBJ2-3, with a weak D call TRBD1 (6 bases). Trimming stripped 2 bases from V and 4 bases from J, with 14 bases between. Germline CDR1 is SGHRS and CDR2 is YFSETQ. This CDR3 contains 15 residues. The CDR3 DNA reads as TGCGCCAGCAGCTTAGAACAGGGTCTCGCAGATACGCAGTATTTT. Translation gives CASSLEQGLADTQYF.

There are a few counts of this clone. This CDR3 reads CASSRDRIYEQYF. The CDR3 coding sequence is TGTGCCAGCAGCCGCGACAGGATCTACGAGCAGTACTTC. The chain links TRBV6-6 to TRBJ2-7, with D possibly matching TRBD1 (6 bases). Trimming shortened V by 6 bases and J by 3 bases, and 12 bases separated the two germline ends. CDR3 length: 13 residues. Germline-derived CDR1 and CDR2 are MNHNY and SVGAGI (reference sequence).